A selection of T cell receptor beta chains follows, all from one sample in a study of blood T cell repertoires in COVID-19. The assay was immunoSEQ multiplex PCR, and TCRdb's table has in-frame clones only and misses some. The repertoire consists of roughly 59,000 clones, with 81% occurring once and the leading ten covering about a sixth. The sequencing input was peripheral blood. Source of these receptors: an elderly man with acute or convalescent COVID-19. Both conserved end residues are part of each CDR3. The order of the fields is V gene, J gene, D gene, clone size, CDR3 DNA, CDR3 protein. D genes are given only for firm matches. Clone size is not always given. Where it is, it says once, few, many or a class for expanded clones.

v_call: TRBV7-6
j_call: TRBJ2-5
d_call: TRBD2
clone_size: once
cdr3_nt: TGTGCCAGCAGCTCCATGGTGGGGACTAGCAAGGGGACCCAGTACTTC
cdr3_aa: CASSSMVGTSKGTQYF

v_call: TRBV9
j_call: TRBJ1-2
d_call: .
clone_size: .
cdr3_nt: TGTGCCAGCAGCGTAGGGCCCACTAACAACTATGGCTACACCTTC
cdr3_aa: CASSVGPTNNYGYTF

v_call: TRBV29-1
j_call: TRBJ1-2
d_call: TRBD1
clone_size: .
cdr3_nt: TGCAGCGTTGAGGGGACAGGGGGCCCCGTGGGTGGCTACACCTTC
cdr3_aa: CSVEGTGGPVGGYTF

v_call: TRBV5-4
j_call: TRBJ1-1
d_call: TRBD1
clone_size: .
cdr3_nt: TGTGCCAGCAGCACAGGGGCCCTAAGTGAAGCTTTCTTT
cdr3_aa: CASSTGALSEAFF

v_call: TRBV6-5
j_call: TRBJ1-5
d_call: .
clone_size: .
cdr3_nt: TGTGCCAGCAGTCGACGGGATCAGCCCCAGCATTTT
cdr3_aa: CASSRRDQPQHF

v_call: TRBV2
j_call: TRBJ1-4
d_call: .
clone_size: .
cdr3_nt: TGTGCCAGCAGTGAGGCCTACATGGGCAAACTGTTTTTT
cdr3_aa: CASSEAYMGKLFF

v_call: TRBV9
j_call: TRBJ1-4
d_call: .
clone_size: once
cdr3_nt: TGTGCCAGCAGCGCGGAGCTCGGGGTTGAAAAACTGTTTTTT
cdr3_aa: CASSAELGVEKLFF

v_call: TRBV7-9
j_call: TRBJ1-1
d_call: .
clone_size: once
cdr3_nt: TGTGCCAGCAGCTGGGGGGACGGAGAAGCTTTCTTT
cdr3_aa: CASSWGDGEAFF

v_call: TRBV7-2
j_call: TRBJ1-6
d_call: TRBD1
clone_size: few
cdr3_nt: TGTGCCAGCAGCTTGACGAAATTGTGGGACAGATATAATTCACCCCTCCACTTT
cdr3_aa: CASSLTKLWDRYNSPLHF

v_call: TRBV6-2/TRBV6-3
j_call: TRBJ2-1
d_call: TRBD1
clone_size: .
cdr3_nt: TGTGCCAGCAGTTACAGGGGGCACAATGAGCAGTTCTTC
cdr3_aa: CASSYRGHNEQFF

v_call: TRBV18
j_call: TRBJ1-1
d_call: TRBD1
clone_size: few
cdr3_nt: TGTGCCAGCTCACCGCTGGGGGACAGGGCCTACACTGAAGCTTTCTTT
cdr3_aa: CASSPLGDRAYTEAFF

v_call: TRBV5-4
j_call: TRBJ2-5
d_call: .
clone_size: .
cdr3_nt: TGTGCCAGCAGCACCAAGAGCTGGGCCCAAGAGACCCAGTACTTC
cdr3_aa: CASSTKSWAQETQYF

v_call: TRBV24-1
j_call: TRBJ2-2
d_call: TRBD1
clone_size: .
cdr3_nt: TGTGCCACCAGTGACCCCCCCTTGGGGACAGGGACCACCGGGGAGCTGTTTTTT
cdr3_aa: CATSDPPLGTGTTGELFF

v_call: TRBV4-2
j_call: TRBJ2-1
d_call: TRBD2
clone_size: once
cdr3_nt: TGTGCCAGCAGCCAAGAAAGGCGGGGGGCATACAATGAGCAGTTCTTC
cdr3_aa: CASSQERRGAYNEQFF

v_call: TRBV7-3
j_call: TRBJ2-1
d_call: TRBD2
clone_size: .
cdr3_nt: TGTGCCAGCAGCTCTCTAGCGGAGTACAGCAATGAGCAGTTCTTC
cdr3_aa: CASSSLAEYSNEQFF

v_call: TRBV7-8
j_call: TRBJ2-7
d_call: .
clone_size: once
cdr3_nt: TGTGCCAGCAGCCCTTACGGTTTGCCCTACGAGCAGTACTTC
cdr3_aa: CASSPYGLPYEQYF

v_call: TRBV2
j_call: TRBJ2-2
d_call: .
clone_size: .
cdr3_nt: TGTGCCAGCAGTGTTCAGGGGCGCCGTTCCGGGGAGCTGTTTTTT
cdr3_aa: CASSVQGRRSGELFF

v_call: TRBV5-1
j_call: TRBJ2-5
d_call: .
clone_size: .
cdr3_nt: TGCGCCAGCAGCTTGGGGACTCAAGAGACCCAGTACTTC
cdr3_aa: CASSLGTQETQYF

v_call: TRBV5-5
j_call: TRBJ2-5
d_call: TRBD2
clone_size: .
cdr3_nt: TGTGCCAGCAGCTTGGCTCCTAGCGGGGGCCAAGAGACCCAGTACTTC
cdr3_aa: CASSLAPSGGQETQYF

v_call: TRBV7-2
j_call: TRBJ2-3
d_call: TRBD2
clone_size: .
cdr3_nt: TGTGCCAGCAGCTCAAAGCGGGAGGAACCAGATACGCAGTATTTT
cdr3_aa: CASSSKREEPDTQYF

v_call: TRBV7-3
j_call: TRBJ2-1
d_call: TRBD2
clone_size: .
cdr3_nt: TGTGCCAGCAGCTCTATTGGGACTAGCGGGGTGGTGGGGCAGTTCTTC
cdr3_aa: CASSSIGTSGVVGQFF

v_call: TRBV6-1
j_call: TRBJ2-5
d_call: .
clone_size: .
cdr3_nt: TGTGCCAGCAGTGACCAGGGATTGCCCCAAGAGACCCAGTACTTC
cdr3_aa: CASSDQGLPQETQYF

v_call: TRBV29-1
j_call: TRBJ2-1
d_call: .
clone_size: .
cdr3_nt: TGCAGCGTGATCGTACGCCGAGCGGGCTCCTACAATGAGCAGTTCTTC
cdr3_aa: CSVIVRRAGSYNEQFF

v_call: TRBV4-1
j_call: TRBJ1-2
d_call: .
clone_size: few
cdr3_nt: TGCGCCAGCAGCCAAGCCGGGAGAGTGGTTAACTATGGCTACACCTTC
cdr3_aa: CASSQAGRVVNYGYTF

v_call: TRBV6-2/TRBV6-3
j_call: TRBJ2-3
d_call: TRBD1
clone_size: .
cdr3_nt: TGTGCCAGCAGTTACGGACAGGGGGCTGGGGATACGCAGTATTTT
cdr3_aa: CASSYGQGAGDTQYF

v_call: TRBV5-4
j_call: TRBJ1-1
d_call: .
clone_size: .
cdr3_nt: TGTGCCAGCAGCTCCTCCAGGGGCCAAACTGAAGCTTTCTTT
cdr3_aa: CASSSSRGQTEAFF

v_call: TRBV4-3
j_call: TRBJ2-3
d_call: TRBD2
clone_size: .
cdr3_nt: TGCGCCAGCAGCCAAGATCTAGGCGGGGGGGGCACAGATACGCAGTATTTT
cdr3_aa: CASSQDLGGGGTDTQYF

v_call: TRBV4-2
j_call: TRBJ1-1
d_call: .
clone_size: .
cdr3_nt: TGTGCCAGCAGCCAAGTCCAGAGTACAGAATCTGAGGGAGCTTTCTTT
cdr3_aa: CASSQVQSTESEGAFF

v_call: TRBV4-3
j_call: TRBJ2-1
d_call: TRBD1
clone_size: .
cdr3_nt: TGCGCCAGCAGCCAAGAAAACAGGGGTCTTTACAATGAGCAGTTCTTC
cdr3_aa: CASSQENRGLYNEQFF

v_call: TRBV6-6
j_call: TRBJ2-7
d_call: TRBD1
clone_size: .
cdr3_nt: TGTGCCAGCAGTTGGGACAGGGTGAGTGAGCAGTACTTC
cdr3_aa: CASSWDRVSEQYF

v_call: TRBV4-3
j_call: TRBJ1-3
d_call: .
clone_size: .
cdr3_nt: TGCGCCAGCAGCCAAGCGGGGGGACCTGGAAACACCATATATTTT
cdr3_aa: CASSQAGGPGNTIYF

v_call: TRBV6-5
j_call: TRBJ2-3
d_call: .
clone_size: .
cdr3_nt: TGTGCCAGCAGTCTGGACTCCACATATACGCAGTATTTT
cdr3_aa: CASSLDSTYTQYF

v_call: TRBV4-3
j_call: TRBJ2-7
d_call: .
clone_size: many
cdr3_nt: TGCGCCAGCAGCCAAGAACGGGCCGAGGGTGCCTACGAGCAGTACTTC
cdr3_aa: CASSQERAEGAYEQYF

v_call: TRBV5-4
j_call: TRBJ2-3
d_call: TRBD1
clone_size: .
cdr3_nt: TGTGCCAGCAATGGACAGGGTGCAGATACGCAGTATTTT
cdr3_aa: CASNGQGADTQYF

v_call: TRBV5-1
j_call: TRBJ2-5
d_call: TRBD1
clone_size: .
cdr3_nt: TGCGCCAGCAGCTCGGGACAGGGGGCGCAGGAGACCCAGTACTTC
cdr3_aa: CASSSGQGAQETQYF

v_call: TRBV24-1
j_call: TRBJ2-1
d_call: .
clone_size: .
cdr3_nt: TGTGCCACCAGTGGGGGGACAAAGAACTACAATGAGCAGTTCTTC
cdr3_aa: CATSGGTKNYNEQFF

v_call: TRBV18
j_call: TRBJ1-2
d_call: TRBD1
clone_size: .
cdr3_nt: TGTGCCAGCTCATTATCCGGGACAGTCGCTAACTATGGCTACACCTTC
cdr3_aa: CASSLSGTVANYGYTF

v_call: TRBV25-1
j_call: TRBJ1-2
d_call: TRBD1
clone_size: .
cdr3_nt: TGTGCCAGCAGCCTCGGACAGGGGCTCTATGGCTACACCTTC
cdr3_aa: CASSLGQGLYGYTF

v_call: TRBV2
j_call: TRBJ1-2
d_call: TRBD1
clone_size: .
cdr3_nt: TGTGCCAGCAGTGAGACAGGGGGCTATGGCTACACCTTC
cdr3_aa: CASSETGGYGYTF

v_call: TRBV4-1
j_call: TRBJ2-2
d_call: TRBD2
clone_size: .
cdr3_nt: TGCGCCAGCAGCCAAGTCCTAGCGGGGTGGACCGGGGAGCTGTTTTTT
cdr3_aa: CASSQVLAGWTGELFF

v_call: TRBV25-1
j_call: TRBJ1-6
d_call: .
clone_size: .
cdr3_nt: TGTGCCAGCAGCCACCTAGAGGGAACTAATTCACCCCTCCACTTT
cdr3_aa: CASSHLEGTNSPLHF